Listed here is a single T cell receptor (beta chain). Its antigen is unidentified. The data originate from a study of PD-L1 blockade in urothelial cancer. Across the study: Patients' atezolizumab regimen, 1,200 mg intravenously every 3 weeks, began at some point between 2013 and 2015. Timepoints chosen for blood analysis were 3 weeks (second dose) and 6 weeks after treatment start.

General observations from the study: Patients with durable benefit had greater blood expansion of tumor-associated TCR clones 3 weeks into treatment. Lower than median blood TCR clonality before treatment predicted better survival.

The CDR3 is made up of 16 amino acids. The germline CDR1 and CDR2 sequences are SEHNR and FQNEAQ (reference sequence). V gave up 3 bases and J gave up 0 bases; unmatched junction bases: 4. The protocol was immunoSEQ multiplex PCR, while the TCRdb copy is restricted to in-frame clones and leaves out a portion. The data contain over 65,000 clones, 80% to 85% of them singletons. The chain carries TRBV7-9 and TRBJ2-4; 8 bases agree with TRBD2. The clonotype comes from an older man with urothelial cancer. This specimen consisted of PBMCs, obtained around atezolizumab (anti-PD-L1) treatment. The CDR3 region is CASSFGSGVAKNIQYF. DNA for the CDR3: TGTGCCAGCAGCTTCGGTAGCGGGGTAGCCAAAAACATTCAGTACTTC.